These 17 T cell receptor beta chains originate from one sample sequenced in a study of T cells expressing NK-cell markers (dated by TCRdb to 2020 to 2021). Preparation of the library involved 5' RACE. Sequencing instrument: Illumina HiSeq 2000. TCRdb reanalyzed the reads, keeping one entry per CDR3 protein sequence and omitting DNA. Per the sample table, the count is fewer than 400,000 distinct CDR3 sequences. In total, the top ten clones hold about 10% of the sample. What was sequenced was blood T cells: a sorted CD56 or NKG2C T cell subset, CD4+ or CD8+ T cells, or bulk PBMC T cells (not recorded which). These receptors were taken from a woman aged 45 to 65 in good health. Donor details come from another sample of the same person, matched by shared clones.

V usage is TRBV12-3 or TRBV12-4 and J usage is TRBJ2-2; TCRdb indicates TRBD1, and absent DNA this call remains unverified. This CDR3 spans 15 amino acids. The CDR3: CASSLWGSGTGELFF.

The genes are TRBV29-1 and TRBJ1-1. CDR1 is SQVTM, CDR2 ANQGSEA, per germline. This CDR3 has 13 amino acids. CDR3 amino acids: CSAQTPMNTEAFF.

The chain has TRBV18 and TRBJ2-5; the TCRdb D gene call, TRBD1, has no DNA to confirm it. CDR3 length: 15 amino acids. Looked up from germline, CDR1 is KGHSH and CDR2 is LQKENI. The CDR3 protein is CASSPLFTGQETQYF.

V is TRBV9 and J is TRBJ2-7; TCRdb calls TRBD2, which cannot be checked without DNA. This CDR3 has 18 residues. Germline CDR1 and CDR2: SGDLS and YYNGEE. The CDR3 here is CASSAGLAGVGSSYEQYF.

This rearrangement joins TRBV12-3 or TRBV12-4 to TRBJ2-7; TCRdb reports TRBD2, a call that lacks DNA to check it against. The CDR3 spans 18 residues. CDR3 in amino acids: CASSIAPPGGTGPYEQYF.

The chain carries TRBV5-1 and TRBJ2-3; TCRdb proposes TRBD1, but this gene call is untestable without DNA. Per the germline V gene, CDR1 is SGHRS and CDR2 is YFSETQ. CDR3 length equals 16 residues. CDR3 in amino acids: CASSEGQEGGTDTQYF.

J is TRBJ2-2 and V is TRBV12-3 or TRBV12-4; TCRdb calls TRBD2, which cannot be checked without DNA. The CDR3 has 16 amino acids. The CDR3 protein is CASSFKGLAGVGELFF.

J is TRBJ1-3 and V is TRBV5-1. Germline CDR1 reads SGHRS; CDR2 reads YFSETQ. The CDR3 runs to 15 residues. This CDR3 reads CASSRDLTGGNTIYF.

This chain uses TRBV15 with TRBJ2-1; the TRBD2 assignment by TCRdb is unverifiable without DNA. The V gene's germline CDR1 is LNHNV and CDR2 YYDKDF (reference sequence). The CDR3 totals 16 residues. The chain's CDR3 is CATSRGSGLANNEQFF.

This rearrangement joins TRBV19 to TRBJ2-7. This CDR3 spans 14 amino acids. Per the germline V gene, CDR1 is LNHDA and CDR2 is SQIVND (reference sequence). Here the CDR3 reads CASSASGLSYEQYF.

This chain joins TRBV2 and TRBJ2-3. CDR1 SNHLY and CDR2 FYNNEI come from the germline V gene. The CDR3 totals 15 residues. The CDR3 reads CASSPNGVFTDTQYF.

The genes are TRBV7-7 and TRBJ2-2. The CDR3 sequence is 13 residues long. Germline V gene lookup returns CDR1 SSHAT and CDR2 FNYEAQ (reference sequence). The CDR3: CASSSYGPGELFF.

The rearrangement joins TRBV29-1 to TRBJ2-1. CDR1 is SQVTM, CDR2 ANQGSEA, per germline. There are 13 residues in the CDR3. This CDR3 is CSVALGPYNEQFF.

This rearrangement joins TRBV12-3 or TRBV12-4 to TRBJ2-7; TCRdb's D gene call, TRBD1, goes unchecked for lack of DNA. The CDR3 runs to 13 residues. CDR3 protein: CASRNPGTYEQYF.

The rearrangement links TRBV24-1 to TRBJ2-1. This CDR3 has 15 amino acids. Germline CDR1 KGHDR, CDR2 SFDVKD. CDR3 in amino acids: CATAYGSPVGNEQFF.

V and J are TRBV5-6 and TRBJ2-5; as DNA is missing, the TRBD1 call by TCRdb cannot be tested. The germline CDR1 and CDR2 sequences are SGHDT and YYEEEE. This CDR3 has 15 residues. The CDR3 is CASRRDRAFQQTQYF.

The chain recombines TRBV7-9 with TRBJ2-3; TCRdb selects TRBD2, and the lack of DNA leaves this call unchecked. CDR3 length: 15 amino acids. Germline V gives CDR1 SEHNR, CDR2 FQNEAQ (reference sequence). Here the CDR3 reads CASSLGSARGDTQYF.